The 24 T cell receptor beta chains in this list originate from one sample, sequenced in a study of low-dose radiotherapy and immunotherapy resistance in tumors. Alpha and beta chains were covered, as first-strand cDNA relied on TRAV- and TRBV-specific primers. The PCR that amplified TCRs ran for 20 cycles, relying on a constant-region primer and a V-primer adapter. TCRdb re-derived calls from the reads in MiXCR, one entry per CDR3 protein. Of about 11,000 distinct CDR3 sequences listed, 60% to 80% are singletons. These receptors were obtained from a human donor with advanced metastatic prostate, ovarian, gallbladder or colorectal cancer (not recorded which). This table probably holds off-target reads from a library built for another chain.

In DNA, the CDR3 is TGTGCCAGTAGTATCTTCGAGGGGAGGGGGGCGAGGGGCAATCAGCCCCAGCATTTT. Amino acids: CASSIFEGRGARGNQPQHF. The chain uses TRBV19 and TRBJ1-5, with TRBD1 as a possible D gene (6 bases). The V gene's germline CDR1 is LNHDA and CDR2 SQIVND (reference sequence). The CDR3 runs 19 residues. Trimming cost V 3 bases and J 2 bases, with 23 bases left between them.

V and J are TRBV23-1 and TRBJ2-6; D gene ambiguous. TRBV23-1 is labeled an ORF, and its function is uncertain. V gave up 3 bases and J gave up 0 bases, with 3 bases separating them. The CDR3 has 14 residues. Written as DNA, the CDR3 is TGCGCCAGCAGTCATCCCTCTGGGGCCAACGTCCTGACTTTC. This codes for CASSHPSGANVLTF.

The chain uses TRBV12-3 or TRBV12-4 and TRBJ2-2; D is undetermined. Trimming stripped 3 bases from V and 4 bases from J, with 3 bases between. This CDR3 has 12 residues. The DNA for the CDR3 is TGTGCCAGCAGTTTTCCCACCGGGGAGCTGTTTTTT. The encoded protein is CASSFPTGELFF.

V usage is TRBV15 and J usage is TRBJ2-7, with TRBD2 matching over 9 bases. The CDR3 is made up of 16 amino acids. CDR1 is LNHNV, CDR2 YYDKDF, per germline (reference sequence). With 0 bases clipped from V and 7 bases from J, the junction kept 10 bases outside the gene matches. CDR3 nucleotides: TGTGCCACCAGCAGAGATTTGGTAGCGGGAGCGAGGGAGCAGTACTTC. It yields the protein CATSRDLVAGAREQYF.

This clonotype is termed medium-sized. The J gene is TRBJ2-7, the V gene TRBV7-2, with TRBD1 matching 10 bases. Losses at the gene ends were 5 bases for V and 2 bases for J; bases not matched to a gene: 3. The V gene's germline CDR1 is SGHTA and CDR2 FQGNSA. The CDR3 sequence is 14 residues long. CDR3 amino acids: CASSRGQGTYEQYF. The CDR3 bases are TGTGCCAGCAGCAGGGGACAGGGGACCTACGAGCAGTACTTC.

This sequence joins TRBV29-1 and TRBJ2-1, with D uncertain. The CDR3 is made up of 12 amino acids. Germline V gene data show CDR1 as SQVTM and CDR2 as ANQGSEA. Trimming stripped 7 bases from V and 8 bases from J, with 15 bases between. CDR3 bases: TGCAGCGCACGGCCTGCTACAGATGAGCAGTTCTTC. Encoded protein: CSARPATDEQFF.

V and J are TRBV29-1 and TRBJ2-3; D not resolved. This CDR3 spans 12 amino acids. The germline V gene encodes CDR1 SQVTM and CDR2 ANQGSEA. Trimming removed 0 bases from V and 4 bases from J, with 5 bases in between. The CDR3 DNA is TGCAGCGTTGAAGATAGGCCAGATACGCAGTATTTT. Translating it yields CSVEDRPDTQYF.

The V gene is TRBV5-1, the J gene TRBJ2-1; the match to TRBD1 covers 8 bases. Unmatched junction bases numbered 4, after V lost 3 bases and J lost 8 bases. This CDR3 region has 13 residues. Germline V gene sequence: CDR1 SGHRS, CDR2 YFSETQ. CDR3 DNA sequence: TGCGCCAGCAGCTCGGACAGGGCCTATGAGCAGTTCTTC. Translating gives CASSSDRAYEQFF.

This clonotype was counted a few times. The chain recombines TRBV2 with TRBJ1-5, with D unclear. Trimming took off 3 bases at V and 9 bases at J, with 18 bases between the two ends. The V gene's germline CDR1 is SNHLY and CDR2 FYNNEI. The CDR3 is 15 amino acids. This CDR3 is CASSDGGFPHLPQHF. The DNA for the CDR3 is TGTGCCAGCAGTGACGGTGGATTCCCCCACTTGCCCCAGCATTTT.

This clonotype occurred a few times. The gene calls are TRBV11-2 and TRBJ2-5, with D possibly matching TRBD2 (5 bases). V was clipped by 3 bases and J by 2 bases, with 13 bases between them. The CDR3 covers 15 residues. From germline, CDR1 is SGHAT and CDR2 FQNNGV. The CDR3 is CASSFNLAEQETQYF. The CDR3, as DNA: TGTGCCAGCAGCTTTAACCTAGCCGAACAAGAGACCCAGTACTTC.

This clonotype was seen only a few times. CDR3 DNA sequence: TGTGCCAGTAATGTGGCGGGCGGTGGGAGCAATCAGCCCCAGCATTTT. This sequence encodes CASNVAGGGSNQPQHF. The gene calls are TRBV19 and TRBJ1-5, with D unclear. V lost 7 bases, J lost 1 base, and 17 bases lay in between. Germline V gene lookup returns CDR1 LNHDA and CDR2 SQIVND (reference sequence). There are 16 residues in the CDR3.

The rearrangement joins TRBV12-3 or TRBV12-4 to TRBJ1-5, with 8 bases lining up with TRBD1. This CDR3 is 17 amino acids long. The trim removed 3 bases at V and 0 bases at J, leaving 7 bases unmatched. This CDR3 is CASSFGGQGRSNQPQHF. CDR3 coding DNA: TGTGCCAGCAGTTTCGGCGGACAGGGCCGTAGCAATCAGCCCCAGCATTTT.

The V call is TRBV21-1, the J call TRBJ1-5; the table gives TRBD1 as D, unverified against the DNA. TRBV21-1 corresponds to a pseudogene. This CDR3 contains 19 residues. The CDR3 DNA reads as TGTGCCAGCAGCAAATTGTTCGGACAGGGAGGGTTAAGCAATCAGCCCCAGCATTTT. This translates into CASSKLFGQGGLSNQPQHF.

The chain employs TRBV11-2 and TRBJ2-6; D is unresolved. Looked up from germline, CDR1 is SGHAT and CDR2 is FQNNGV. Trimming pared 11 bases from V and 3 bases from J, leaving 11 bases between. This CDR3 region has 13 residues. The CDR3 sequence is CAVGLDGANVLTF. The CDR3 DNA reads as TGTGCCGTGGGGTTGGATGGGGCCAACGTCCTGACTTTC.

This rearrangement joins TRBV18 to TRBJ1-1; D unclear. Germline V CDR1 and CDR2: KGHSH, LQKENI. Deletions cut 3 bases from V and 0 bases from J, with 8 bases between. The CDR3 contains 14 residues. The CDR3 sequence is CASSPRELNTEAFF. In DNA, the CDR3 is TGTGCCAGCTCACCGAGAGAGTTGAACACTGAAGCTTTCTTT. Combining the CDR3 with reference TRBV18 and TRBJ1-1 gives the whole variable domain NAGVMQNPRHLVRRRGQEARLRCSPMKGHSHVYWYRQLPEEGLKFMVYLQKENIIDESGMPKERFSAEFPKEGPSILRIQQVVRGDSAAYFCASSPRELNTEAFFGQGTRLTVV.

The rearrangement joins TRBV11-3 to TRBJ2-1, with 12 bases lining up with TRBD1. Per the germline V gene, CDR1 is SGHNT and CDR2 is YENEEA. Losses at the gene ends were 6 bases for V and 7 bases for J; bases not matched to a gene: 10. The CDR3 is made up of 16 amino acids. Here the CDR3 reads CASSLTGTGGWNEQFF. Written as DNA, the CDR3 is TGTGCCAGCAGTTTGACCGGGACAGGGGGCTGGAATGAGCAGTTCTTC. The entire variable domain, with the rest obtained from reference TRBV11-3 and TRBJ2-1, is as follows: EAGVVQSPRYKIIEKKQPVAFWCNPISGHNTLYWYLQNLGQGPELLIRYENEEAVDDSQLPKDRFSAERLKGVDSTLKIQPAELGDSAVYLCASSLTGTGGWNEQFFGPGTRLTVL.

The gene calls are TRBV10-1 and TRBJ2-3, with TRBD2 as a possible D gene (5 bases). This CDR3 is built from 14 residues. The germline gives CDR1 WNHNN, CDR2 SYGVQD (reference sequence). Deletions cut 10 bases from V and 5 bases from J, with 19 bases between. The DNA for the CDR3 is TGCGCCACCTCACCGGGGTCTATGGGAGATACGCAGTATTTT. It is translated as CATSPGSMGDTQYF.

This CDR3 is CASTEGGANTEAFF. The CDR3 DNA reads TGTGCCAGCACCGAGGGGGGGGCAAACACTGAAGCTTTCTTT. The chain recombines TRBV6-6 with TRBJ1-1; tentative D call: TRBD1 (6 bases). V was shortened by 7 bases and J by 2 bases, with 14 bases between the two germline ends. Per germline, CDR1 MNHNY and CDR2 SVGAGI (reference sequence). The CDR3 has 14 residues.

V and J are TRBV19 and TRBJ2-7; D is possibly TRBD1 or TRBD2 (5 bases each). The length of the CDR3 is 13 residues. CDR1 LNHDA and CDR2 SQIVND come from the germline V gene (reference sequence). Between the trimmed V and J ends, which lost 6 bases and 7 bases, there was a span of 16 bases. The CDR3 bases are TGTGCCAGTAGGACCTCTGGGACGGGTGAGCAGTACTTC. Translation gives CASRTSGTGEQYF.

The rearrangement links TRBV29-1 to TRBJ2-3; maybe TRBD2 (6 bases). V lost 4 bases, J lost 0 bases, and 14 bases lay in between. The CDR3 is made up of 15 amino acids. From germline, CDR1 is SQVTM and CDR2 ANQGSEA. The CDR3 spells CSVVFLRESTDTQYF. In DNA, the CDR3 is TGCAGCGTTGTTTTCTTGCGGGAAAGCACAGATACGCAGTATTTT.

The CDR3 protein is CASSQVAGGADTQYF. CDR3 nucleotide sequence: TGTGCCAGCAGCCAAGTGGCGGGAGGGGCAGATACGCAGTATTTT. The chain has TRBV3-1 and TRBJ2-3, with 9 bases lining up with TRBD2. This CDR3 is 15 amino acids long. CDR1 and CDR2 from the germline V gene are LGHDT and YNNKEL (reference sequence). V lost 1 base, J lost 4 bases, and 3 bases stayed unmatched.

The rearrangement joins TRBV9 to TRBJ2-7; 9 nucleotides agree with TRBD1. This CDR3 has 15 residues. Germline values: CDR1 SGDLS, CDR2 YYNGEE. Trimming at V came to 4 bases and at J to 2 bases, leaving 7 bases not matched to a gene. CDR3: CASSTRTGETYEQYF. In DNA form, the CDR3 reads TGTGCCAGCAGCACACGGACAGGGGAGACCTACGAGCAGTACTTC.

The rearrangement joins TRBV5-1 to TRBJ2-1; D uncertain. V dropped 0 bases and J dropped 9 bases, with 13 bases sitting between them. Germline V gene sequence: CDR1 SGHRS, CDR2 YFSETQ. The CDR3 covers 14 residues. The CDR3 bases are TGCGCCAGCAGCTTGGGACTGGCCGAATCTGAGCAGTTCTTC. As protein: CASSLGLAESEQFF.

The sample holds a few counts of this clonotype. The chain recombines TRBV2 with TRBJ1-5; D unclear. This CDR3 comprises 13 residues. Germline values: CDR1 SNHLY, CDR2 FYNNEI. Between the trimmed V and J ends, which lost 7 bases and 0 bases, there was a span of 7 bases. CDR3 residues: CASTQDSNQPQHF. CDR3 DNA sequence: TGTGCCAGCACCCAAGATAGCAATCAGCCCCAGCATTTT.